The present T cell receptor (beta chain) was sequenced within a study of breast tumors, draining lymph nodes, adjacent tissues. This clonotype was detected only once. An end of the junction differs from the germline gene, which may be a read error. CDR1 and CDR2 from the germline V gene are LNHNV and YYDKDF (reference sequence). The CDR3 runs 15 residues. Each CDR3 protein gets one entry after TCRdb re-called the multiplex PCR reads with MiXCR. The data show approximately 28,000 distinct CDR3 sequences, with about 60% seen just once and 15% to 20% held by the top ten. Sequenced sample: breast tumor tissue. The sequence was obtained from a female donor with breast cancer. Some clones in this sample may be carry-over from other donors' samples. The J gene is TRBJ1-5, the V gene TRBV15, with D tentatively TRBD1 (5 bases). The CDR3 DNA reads TGTGCCACCAGCAGCGCCTCGGGACTTCAACAGCCCCAGCACTTT. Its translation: CATSSASGLQQPQHF.